A single sample gave rise to the 15 T cell receptor beta chains below, sequenced in a study of cytomegalovirus exposure and HLA in healthy donors. Vbeta (60) and Jbeta (13) primers were used in the PCR. TCRdb keeps only in-frame clones here, not all; method: immunoSEQ multiplex PCR. This sample has about 98,000 clones; 77% occur once, and the top ten carry 9.6%. The sample consisted of PBMCs. The receptors derive from a male donor in good health and CMV-seropositive.

The gene calls are TRBV5-1 and TRBJ1-2; a weak D match, TRBD1 (6 bases). Germline V lookup: CDR1 SGHRS, CDR2 YFSETQ. The CDR3 runs to 15 residues. V lost 4 bases and J 0 bases, leaving 13 bases between the germline ends. The CDR3 protein is CASSRGQLANYGYTF. In DNA form, the CDR3 reads TGCGCCAGCAGCAGAGGACAGTTAGCTAACTATGGCTACACCTTC.

The chain links TRBV15 to TRBJ2-5; 9 positions match TRBD1. The closer fit of TRBJ2-7 to the DNA end suggests the J call may be wrong. Germline CDR1 is LNHNV and CDR2 is YYDKDF (reference sequence). The CDR3 has 15 amino acids. CDR3 sequence reads: CATSRGTGESYEQYF. The CDR3 DNA is TGTGCCACCAGCAGAGGGACAGGGGAATCCTACGAGCAGTACTTC.

The chain links TRBV9 to TRBJ1-3; no clear D gene. The CDR3 length is 17 residues. V lost 0 bases and J 0 bases, leaving 13 bases between the germline ends. Per the germline V gene, CDR1 is SGDLS and CDR2 is YYNGEE. For the CDR3, the DNA is TGTGCCAGCAGCGTAGAACCAGGCCTCTACTCTGGAAACACCATATATTTT. Its translation: CASSVEPGLYSGNTIYF.

The gene calls are TRBV9 and TRBJ2-1; D is perhaps TRBD2 (7 bases). The germline V and J ends were trimmed by 0 bases and 2 bases, with 9 bases remaining between them. CDR3 length: 15 amino acids. CDR1 is SGDLS and CDR2 is YYNGEE in the germline V gene. The CDR3 nucleotides are TGTGCCAGCAGCGTAGGCGGGGGCGCCTACAATGAGCAGTTCTTC. This encodes CASSVGGGAYNEQFF.

The CDR3 DNA reads TGTGCCAGCACTACTAGCTCACGATTGCACTTT. Protein: CASTTSSRLHF. The chain recombines TRBV28 with TRBJ1-6; no definite D call. The V gene lost 7 bases and the J gene lost 19 bases, with 17 bases spanning the gap. Germline-derived CDR1 and CDR2 are MDHEN and SYDVKM. CDR3 length equals 11 residues.

The chain is built from TRBV19 and TRBJ2-7; 11 positions match TRBD2. The V and J ends lost 6 bases and 1 base, in that order; junction bases with no gene match: 5. The germline V gene encodes CDR1 LNHDA and CDR2 SQIVND (reference sequence). The CDR3 consists of 15 residues. The CDR3 DNA reads TGTGCCAGTAGCCCGACTAGCGGGGCTTCCTACGAGCAGTACTTC. Protein product: CASSPTSGASYEQYF.

This chain connects TRBV29-1 to TRBJ2-1; D perhaps matches TRBD2 (6 bases). Germline CDR1 and CDR2: SQVTM and ANQGSEA. The CDR3 length is 13 residues. Trimming removed 0 bases from V and 7 bases from J, with 10 bases in between. The CDR3 DNA sequence: TGCAGCGTTGAAGACGGGGGAGGAAATGAGCAGTTCTTC. Its translation is CSVEDGGGNEQFF.

This clone occurred a few times. The chain links TRBV27 to TRBJ2-1; TRBD2 agrees at 14 bases. V shed 4 bases and J 6 bases; nucleotides not matched to a gene: 8. The CDR3 has 17 amino acids. CDR1 is MNHEY and CDR2 is SMNVEV in the germline V gene (reference sequence). The CDR3 protein is CASSSGLAGGFRNEQFF. Written as DNA, the CDR3 is TGTGCCAGCAGTTCAGGACTAGCGGGAGGTTTTCGCAATGAGCAGTTCTTC.

This clone appeared a few times. This sequence joins TRBV28 and TRBJ1-1; D is uncertain. This CDR3 contains 14 residues. V gave up 3 bases and J gave up 1 base, with 9 bases separating them. Per germline, CDR1 MDHEN and CDR2 SYDVKM. This chain's CDR3 is CASSFLAGNTEAFF. The CDR3 nucleotides read TGTGCCAGCAGTTTCCTGGCGGGGAACACTGAAGCTTTCTTT. Variable domain in full (rest from reference TRBV28 and TRBJ1-1): DVKVTQSSRYLVKRTGEKVFLECVQDMDHENMFWYRQDPGLGLRLIYFSYDVKMKEKGDIPEGYSVSREKKERFSLILESASTNQTSMYLCASSFLAGNTEAFFGQGTRLTVV.

The V call is TRBV5-1, the J call TRBJ2-5; 8 positions match TRBD1. Gene TRBJ2-7 matches the end of the DNA better, so the J call may be wrong. Germline loops: CDR1 SGHRS, CDR2 YFSETQ. The CDR3 length is 12 residues. The CDR3 DNA sequence: TGCGCCAGCACCTTAACAGGGGGCGAGCAGTACTTC. Protein product: CASTLTGGEQYF.

The rearrangement links TRBV21-1 to TRBJ2-6; the DNA was not compared with TRBD1, the D call given in the table. TRBV21-1 constitutes a pseudogene. This CDR3 spans 16 amino acids. The CDR3 nucleotides read TGTGCCAGCAGCTACAGGGGGGGCTCTGGGGCCAACGTCCTGACTTTC. This translates into CASSYRGGSGANVLTF.

The chain uses TRBV27 and TRBJ1-5, with a tentative D call TRBD1 (6 bases). Germline V CDR1 and CDR2: MNHEY, SMNVEV (reference sequence). Trimming removed 5 bases from V and 3 bases from J, with 14 bases in between. The CDR3 has 15 amino acids. CDR3: CASSPRRQVNQPQHF. As DNA, the CDR3 is TGTGCCAGCAGTCCCCGAAGACAGGTCAATCAGCCCCAGCATTTT.

This chain connects TRBV5-1 to TRBJ1-1, with TRBD1 identical over 10 bases. Unmatched junction bases numbered 4, after V lost 0 bases and J lost 5 bases. Germline CDR1 SGHRS, CDR2 YFSETQ. This CDR3 is built from 15 residues. The CDR3 sequence: CASSLGGQGRTEAFF. The CDR3 DNA sequence: TGCGCCAGCAGCTTGGGGGGACAGGGGCGGACTGAAGCTTTCTTT.

In DNA form, the CDR3 reads TGTGCCAGCAGCGTATTCCCCGAGGAGCTTGAGCAGTTCTTC. Translation gives CASSVFPEELEQFF. V is TRBV9 and J is TRBJ2-1; D unresolved. The CDR3 has 14 amino acids. Trimming shortened V by 1 base and J by 9 bases, and 14 bases separated the two germline ends. Germline CDR1 is SGDLS and CDR2 is YYNGEE.

The CDR3 loop reads CAWSRREGGNTIYF. For the CDR3, the DNA is TGTGCCTGGAGTCGCAGGGAGGGTGGAAACACCATATATTTT. The chain links TRBV30 to TRBJ1-3; possible D gene TRBD1, 5 bases. The CDR3 covers 14 residues. Germline CDR1 is GTSNPN and CDR2 is SVGIG (reference sequence). Trimming shortened V by 2 bases and J by 3 bases, and 11 bases separated the two germline ends. The entire variable domain, with the rest obtained from reference TRBV30 and TRBJ1-3, is as follows: SQTIHQWPATLVQPVGSPLSLECTVEGTSNPNLYWYRQAAGRGLQLLFYSVGIGQISSEVPQNLSASRPQDRQFILSSKKLLLSDSGFYLCAWSRREGGNTIYFGEGSWLTVV.